Listed here are 20 T cell receptor beta chains from one sample, sequenced in a study of cytomegalovirus exposure and HLA in healthy donors. The PCR contained 60 Vbeta and 13 Jbeta primers. Assay: immunoSEQ multiplex PCR; the TCRdb copy retains only in-frame clones and omits some. The sample has 35,000 to 55,000 clones; 50% to 75% are singletons. Sequencing was performed on PBMCs. These receptors all stem from a human donor in good health.

This sequence joins TRBV7-2 and TRBJ2-5; 9 bases align to TRBD2. The ends lost 5 bases at V and 2 bases at J; junction bases unmatched: 6. This CDR3 region has 15 residues. CDR1 and CDR2 (germline): SGHTA, FQGNSA. CDR3 bases: TGTGCCAGCAGCCTCTTCGCGGGGGGGCAAGAGACCCAGTACTTC. As protein: CASSLFAGGQETQYF.

In its sample, this clone was seen a few times. The rearrangement uses TRBV5-1 and TRBJ1-2; tentatively, D is TRBD1 (5 bases). This CDR3 contains 15 residues. The germline V gene encodes CDR1 SGHRS and CDR2 YFSETQ. The V gene lost 4 bases and the J gene lost 4 bases, with 17 bases spanning the gap. The CDR3 loop reads CASSMSAGSAYGYTF. The CDR3 bases are TGCGCCAGCAGCATGAGTGCAGGGTCGGCCTATGGCTACACCTTC.

The rearrangement uses TRBV4-2 and TRBJ1-2, with D maybe TRBD1 (6 bases). The length of the CDR3 is 16 residues. Trimming took 0 bases from V and 2 from J, leaving 13 bases between them. The germline V gene has CDR1 LGHNA and CDR2 YNFKEQ. CDR3 amino acids: CASSQEGWTANYGYTF. CDR3 sequence (DNA): TGTGCCAGCAGCCAAGAAGGTTGGACAGCAAACTATGGCTACACCTTC.

In its sample, this clone was seen a few times. This chain connects TRBV5-1 to TRBJ2-7, with 7 bases fitting TRBD2. V lost 0 bases, J lost 6 bases, and 12 bases stayed unmatched. The CDR3 consists of 16 residues. Looked up from germline, CDR1 is SGHRS and CDR2 is YFSETQ. The CDR3 DNA follows: TGCGCCAGCAGCTTGGGAGGTTGGGCGGGGGACCGCGAGCAGTACTTC. Its translation: CASSLGGWAGDREQYF.

The rearrangement joins TRBV28 to TRBJ1-6, with unresolved D. V shed 8 bases and J shed 7 bases, with 12 bases lying between them. The germline gives CDR1 MDHEN, CDR2 SYDVKM. CDR3 size: 13 residues. CDR3 residues: CASCWPKNSPLHF. As DNA, the CDR3 is TGTGCCAGCTGTTGGCCCAAAAATTCACCCCTCCACTTT. The full variable domain, in which reference TRBV28 and TRBJ1-6 provide the parts outside the CDR3, is DVKVTQSSRYLVKRTGEKVFLECVQDMDHENMFWYRQDPGLGLRLIYFSYDVKMKEKGDIPEGYSVSREKKERFSLILESASTNQTSMYLCASCWPKNSPLHFGNGTRLTVT.

This clone came up a few times. The chain joins TRBV5-4 to TRBJ1-2, with D perhaps matching TRBD1 (6 bases). CDR1 and CDR2 (germline): SGHNT, YYREEE (reference sequence). The CDR3 loop spans 14 amino acids. V was clipped by 0 bases and J by 4 bases, with 10 bases between them. DNA for the CDR3: TGTGCCAGCAGCTTGGATGGGGGCAGCTATGGCTACACCTTC. Its protein is CASSLDGGSYGYTF.

The chain carries TRBV5-1 and TRBJ1-5; unclear D gene. Germline assignment: CDR1 SGHRS and CDR2 YFSETQ. This CDR3 region has 13 residues. V dropped 5 bases and J dropped 5 bases, with 11 bases sitting between them. The CDR3 loop is CASSEGEYQPQHF. The CDR3 DNA reads as TGCGCCAGCAGTGAGGGAGAGTATCAGCCCCAGCATTTT.

The CDR3 protein is CASSKGQTVSYEQYF. The CDR3 bases are TGTGCCAGCAGTAAGGGACAGACCGTCTCCTACGAGCAGTACTTC. The chain employs TRBV6-6 and TRBJ2-7, with 7 nucleotides matching TRBD1. Germline CDR1 and CDR2: MNHNY and SVGAGI (reference sequence). Trimming took 5 bases from V and 0 from J; bases not matched to a gene: 7. The CDR3 consists of 15 residues.

J is TRBJ1-4 and V is TRBV4-2; D call uncertain. The germline CDR1 and CDR2 sequences are LGHNA and YNFKEQ. CDR3 length: 14 residues. Trimming cost V 3 bases and J 7 bases, with 12 bases left between them. DNA for the CDR3: TGTGCCAGCAGCCAGCAGTGGGCCGGTGAAAAACTGTTTTTT. Protein sequence: CASSQQWAGEKLFF.

The chain links TRBV5-1 to TRBJ1-1; D is ambiguous. This CDR3 has 13 residues. The germline V gene has CDR1 SGHRS and CDR2 YFSETQ. V was cut by 4 bases and J by 4 bases, with 11 bases left in between. The CDR3 DNA reads as TGCGCCAGCAGCCCCAGAGGGATCACTGAAGCTTTCTTT. Translation: CASSPRGITEAFF.

This sequence joins TRBV5-6 and TRBJ2-2; TRBD1 aligns across 8 bases. V shed 4 bases, J shed 2 bases, and the junction held 4 bases outside the gene matches. The CDR3 covers 15 residues. Germline V CDR1 and CDR2: SGHDT, YYEEEE. The DNA for the CDR3 is TGTGCCAGCAGCCCCGACAGGGGAAACACCGGGGAGCTGTTTTTT. It is translated as CASSPDRGNTGELFF. The whole variable domain, filled in from reference TRBV5-6 and TRBJ2-2, reads DAGVTQSPTHLIKTRGQQVTLRCSPKSGHDTVSWYQQALGQGPQFIFQYYEEEERQRGNFPDRFSGHQFPNYSSELNVNALLLGDSALYLCASSPDRGNTGELFFGEGSRLTVL.

The chain links TRBV30 to TRBJ1-6; 7 nucleotides match TRBD1. Per the germline V gene, CDR1 is GTSNPN and CDR2 is SVGIG (reference sequence). CDR3 length: 13 amino acids. The junction had 9 bases not matched to a gene; V was cut back by 3 bases and J by 13 bases. The CDR3 loop reads CAWRVEGAEPLHF. DNA for the CDR3: TGTGCCTGGAGGGTCGAGGGGGCGGAGCCCCTCCACTTT.

The V gene is TRBV28, the J gene TRBJ1-3; D possibly corresponds to TRBD1 (6 bases). This CDR3 region has 15 residues. From germline, CDR1 is MDHEN and CDR2 SYDVKM. Trimming left V 7 bases short and J 4 bases short, with 17 bases between. The CDR3 protein is CASIRGGGGGNTIYF. As DNA, the CDR3 is TGTGCCAGCATTCGAGGGGGGGGCGGGGGAAACACCATATATTTT.

The genes are TRBV5-1 and TRBJ2-5; unclear D gene. V was clipped by 3 bases and J by 4 bases, with 10 bases between them. The length of the CDR3 is 13 residues. The V gene's germline CDR1 is SGHRS and CDR2 YFSETQ. CDR3 coding DNA: TGCGCCAGCAGCTCCAGGATAACAGAGACCCAGTACTTC. This codes for CASSSRITETQYF.

A few counts support this clone. The chain is built from TRBV11-2 and TRBJ1-2, with 9 positions matching TRBD1. The CDR3 sequence is 14 residues long. The germline gives CDR1 SGHAT, CDR2 FQNNGV. V lost 2 bases and J lost 5; bases outside the gene matches: 3. CDR3 nucleotides: TGTGCCAGCAGCTTAACAGGGGGCGGATATGGCTACACCTTC. Amino acid sequence: CASSLTGGGYGYTF. The variable domain in full, with the rest retrieved from reference TRBV11-2 and TRBJ1-2, is EAGVAQSPRYKIIEKRQSVAFWCNPISGHATLYWYQQILGQGPKLLIQFQNNGVVDDSQLPKDRFSAERLKGVDSTLKIQPAKLEDSAVYLCASSLTGGGYGYTFGSGTRLTVV.

The chain couples TRBV7-9 to TRBJ2-5, with 11 bases fitting TRBD1. CDR3 length: 15 amino acids. The V gene end was trimmed by 5 bases and the J gene end by 5 bases; junction bases not matched to a gene: 7. Germline V gives CDR1 SEHNR, CDR2 FQNEAQ (reference sequence). This CDR3 is CASSQGQGESETQYF. The CDR3 DNA reads TGTGCCAGCAGCCAGGGACAGGGGGAATCGGAGACCCAGTACTTC.

The chain joins TRBV9 to TRBJ2-1, with D possibly matching TRBD2 (6 bases). Germline V gene lookup returns CDR1 SGDLS and CDR2 YYNGEE. The CDR3 sequence is 16 residues long. V was shortened by 0 bases and J by 8 bases, with 18 bases between the two germline ends. The CDR3 region has the DNA TGTGCCAGCAGCGTAGGTAATGCGGGGCCGGGGGATGAGCAGTTCTTC. This gives the protein CASSVGNAGPGDEQFF.

J is TRBJ1-1 and V is TRBV28, with D perhaps matching TRBD1 (5 bases). Per germline, CDR1 MDHEN and CDR2 SYDVKM. The CDR3 runs 14 residues. Trimming removed 7 bases at V and 6 bases at J, with 18 bases between. In nucleotides, the CDR3 is TGTGCCAGCACCCTCCGACAGTTCTCTTCTGAAGCTTTCTTT. Its protein product is CASTLRQFSSEAFF. The variable domain in full, completed from reference TRBV28 and TRBJ1-1, reads DVKVTQSSRYLVKRTGEKVFLECVQDMDHENMFWYRQDPGLGLRLIYFSYDVKMKEKGDIPEGYSVSREKKERFSLILESASTNQTSMYLCASTLRQFSSEAFFGQGTRLTVV.

The chain recombines TRBV6-5 with TRBJ2-1; D not certain. The CDR3 has 14 amino acids. Trimming took off 6 bases at V and 9 bases at J, with 18 bases between the two ends. Looked up from germline, CDR1 is MNHEY and CDR2 is SVGAGI. CDR3 sequence (DNA): TGTGCCAGCAGGTCCCAACTACTGAGGCGTGAGCAGTTCTTC. Residues: CASRSQLLRREQFF.

This clone was observed a few times. The V call is TRBV27, the J call TRBJ2-7; D possibly corresponds to TRBD2 (5 bases). Germline-derived CDR1 and CDR2 are MNHEY and SMNVEV (reference sequence). The CDR3 sequence is 13 residues long. Deletions cut 7 bases from V and 5 bases from J, with 15 bases between. CDR3 sequence (DNA): TGTGCCAGCAACCCCCGAGGGAGAGACGAGCAGTACTTC. The encoded protein is CASNPRGRDEQYF.